This entry lists 12 T cell receptor beta chains sequenced from one sample in a study of tumor-infiltrating lymphocytes in primary liver carcinoma. The authors made TCR beta cDNA from 400 to 600 ng total RNA with a constant-region primer. For TCR beta, libraries were produced by three nested multiplex PCR rounds using slightly modified ARM-PCR. The opening two PCR rounds, about 10 cycles each, paired TRBV1-TRBV30 forward primers with a C-beta reverse primer. TCRdb re-called the multiplex PCR reads through MiXCR, storing one row per CDR3 protein. The profile shows about 200,000 distinct CDR3 sequences, 65% of them singletons. In addition to blood RNA drawn from unsorted whole blood, germline DNA was extracted. Sequences were obtained from peripheral blood. These receptors were taken from a woman in her sixties with primary liver carcinoma and hepatitis B virus infection.

A word on this clonotype: A junction boundary mismatches the germline segment, possibly from a read error. This sequence joins TRBV11-2 and TRBJ2-7, with no clear D. Germline V CDR1 and CDR2: SGHAT, FQNNGV. This CDR3 has 15 residues. In DNA form, the CDR3 reads TGTGTCAGCAGCTTAGAATTGTGGCAGGTCCACGAGCAGTACTTC. This translates into CVSSLELWQVHEQYF.

The chain carries TRBV7-8 and TRBJ2-1; 9 nucleotides align to TRBD2. This CDR3 has 17 amino acids. V gave up 5 bases and J gave up 4 bases; unmatched junction bases: 12. CDR1 and CDR2 from the germline V gene are SGHVS and FQNEAQ. The DNA for the CDR3 is TGTGCCAGCAGCCCCCTGGGGGCGGGAGGGCTATACAATGAGCAGTTCTTC. Translation: CASSPLGAGGLYNEQFF.

This chain joins TRBV18 and TRBJ2-3; perhaps TRBD2 as D (5 bases). The CDR3 is made up of 16 amino acids. Germline CDR1 reads KGHSH; CDR2 reads LQKENI. Between the trimmed V and J ends, which lost 6 bases and 5 bases, there was a span of 21 bases. The CDR3 loop reads CASSPWDRETKDTQYF. CDR3 DNA sequence: TGTGCCAGCTCTCCCTGGGATCGGGAAACGAAAGATACGCAGTATTTT.

The chain carries TRBV28 and TRBJ2-3, with no clear D. The CDR3 spans 13 residues. Trimming left V 2 bases short and J 6 bases short, with 9 bases between. Germline assignment: CDR1 MDHEN and CDR2 SYDVKM. The CDR3, as DNA: TGTGCCAGCAGTTTAACGACACCGGATACGCAGTATTTT. Its protein product is CASSLTTPDTQYF.

V is TRBV7-8 and J is TRBJ1-1; no reliable D call. Looked up from germline, CDR1 is SGHVS and CDR2 is FQNEAQ. V was pared by 5 bases and J by 13 bases, with 26 bases between. The CDR3 consists of 15 residues. The chain's CDR3 is CASSPRRHLRPKVFF. The CDR3 DNA is TGTGCCAGCAGCCCCCGTCGGCACCTCCGCCCCAAAGTTTTCTTT.

J is TRBJ2-1 and V is TRBV11-2, with 12 bases lining up with TRBD2. Trimming removed 6 bases from V and 15 bases from J; junction bases left unmatched: 18. The CDR3 loop spans 16 amino acids. In germline, CDR1 is SGHAT, CDR2 FQNNGV. CDR3 coding DNA: TGTGCCAGCAGTATGAGTCTAGCGGGAGGGCCTAATGAATGGTTCTTC. It translates to CASSMSLAGGPNEWFF.

A remark on this clonotype: Given the absence of the conserved phenylalanine or tryptophan at the CDR3 end, a read error is likely. This chain connects TRBV10-2 to TRBJ2-7, with TRBD2 as a possible D gene (6 bases). Looked up from germline, CDR1 is WSHSY and CDR2 is SAAADI. The germline V and J ends were trimmed by 6 bases and 6 bases, with 15 bases remaining between them. This CDR3 has 13 residues. The CDR3 loop reads CASRVAVKREQYL. The CDR3 DNA follows: TGCGCCAGCAGAGTAGCGGTAAAGCGCGAGCAGTACCTC.

This clonotype was detected many times. J is TRBJ1-1 and V is TRBV12-3 or TRBV12-4; D is unclear. The CDR3 is 11 residues long. Trimming shortened V by 6 bases and J by 8 bases, and 10 bases separated the two germline ends. The CDR3 here is CASSLTHEAFF. The CDR3 DNA sequence: TGTGCCAGCAGCCTGACACACGAAGCTTTCTTT.

To note about this clonotype: The junction does not match germline at one end; this may be a read error. The chain joins TRBV11-2 to TRBJ2-2; D might be TRBD2 (6 bases). The CDR3 length is 15 residues. Germline CDR1 reads SGHAT; CDR2 reads FQNNGV. Here the CDR3 DNA reads TGTGCCAGCAGCTTCACTAGCTGTTACACTGGGGAGCTGTTTTTT. As protein: CASSFTSCYTGELFF.

Judged by abundance, this clonotype is large. The genes are TRBV11-2 and TRBJ2-2, with D unclear. The CDR3 consists of 16 residues. CDR1 is SGHAT, CDR2 FQNNGV, per germline. V dropped 5 bases and J dropped 0 bases, with 13 bases sitting between them. Here the CDR3 reads CASSDGRNTNTGELFF. CDR3 nucleotides: TGTGCCAGCAGCGACGGACGCAACACGAACACCGGGGAGCTGTTTTTT. Supplemented by reference TRBV11-2 and TRBJ2-2, the full variable domain reads EAGVAQSPRYKIIEKRQSVAFWCNPISGHATLYWYQQILGQGPKLLIQFQNNGVVDDSQLPKDRFSAERLKGVDSTLKIQPAKLEDSAVYLCASSDGRNTNTGELFFGEGSRLTVL.

This clonotype was counted ten times or more. This rearrangement joins TRBV7-9 to TRBJ1-6; D is unresolved. The CDR3 contains 14 residues. V was trimmed by 5 bases and J by 7 bases, leaving 12 bases between them. Germline CDR1 SEHNR, CDR2 FQNEAQ (reference sequence). The CDR3 DNA follows: TGTGCCAGCAGCCCAGGTGCCACGAATTCACCCCTCCACTTT. Its translation is CASSPGATNSPLHF.

A note on this clonotype: Possible read error: a much larger clone is one base away. The chain is built from TRBV6-2 or TRBV6-3 and TRBJ2-5, with 7 bases fitting TRBD2. The germline V gene encodes CDR1 MNHEY and CDR2 SVGEGT. CDR3 length: 14 residues. The CDR3 reads CVSSYGLGAETQYF. The CDR3 DNA reads as TGTGTCAGCAGTTACGGACTAGGGGCAGAGACCCAGTACTTC.